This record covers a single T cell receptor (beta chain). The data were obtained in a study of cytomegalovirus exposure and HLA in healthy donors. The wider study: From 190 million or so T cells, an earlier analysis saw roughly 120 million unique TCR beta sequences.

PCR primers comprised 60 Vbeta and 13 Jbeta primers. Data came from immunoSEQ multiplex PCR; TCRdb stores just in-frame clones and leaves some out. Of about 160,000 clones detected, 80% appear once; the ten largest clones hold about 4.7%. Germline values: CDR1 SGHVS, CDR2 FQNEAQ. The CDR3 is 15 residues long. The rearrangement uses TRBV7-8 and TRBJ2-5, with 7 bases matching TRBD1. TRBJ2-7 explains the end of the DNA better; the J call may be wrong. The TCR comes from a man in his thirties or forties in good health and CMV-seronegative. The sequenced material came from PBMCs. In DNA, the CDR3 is TGTGCCAGCAGCCAGATGCAAGGGGGCCCCTACGAGCAGTACTTC. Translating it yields CASSQMQGGPYEQYF.